Listed below are T cell receptor beta chains from one sample, sequenced in a study of blood T cell repertoires in COVID-19. Assay: immunoSEQ multiplex PCR; the TCRdb copy retains only in-frame clones and omits some. Of about 240,000 clones listed, approximately 83% are singletons. Sequenced sample: peripheral blood. Receptor source: a woman older than 75 with acute or convalescent COVID-19. Both conserved end residues are part of each CDR3. D genes are given only for firm matches. For some rows the clone size is stated as once, few or many, or as a class when expanded; others skip it.

V gene,J gene,D gene,clone size,CDR3 protein,CDR3 DNA
TRBV19,TRBJ2-7,TRBD1,NA,CASSPRDSSYEQYF,TGTGCCAGTAGTCCCCGGGACAGCTCCTACGAGCAGTACTTC
TRBV2,TRBJ2-7,TRBD1,NA,CASSKQGAQHEQYF,TGTGCCAGCAGCAAACAGGGGGCGCAGCACGAGCAGTACTTC
TRBV6-5,TRBJ1-6,NA,NA,CASSLSNSPLHF,TGTGCCAGCAGTCTCTCCAATTCACCCCTCCACTTT
TRBV6-5,TRBJ1-5,TRBD1,NA,CASSYGQGESQPQHF,TGTGCCAGCAGTTACGGACAGGGCGAGAGTCAGCCCCAGCATTTT
TRBV2,TRBJ1-4,TRBD1,few,CASSGDRGRGEKLFF,TGTGCCAGCAGTGGGGACAGGGGGCGCGGCGAAAAACTGTTTTTT
TRBV2,TRBJ2-3,NA,NA,CASSGLGWVGEGTDTQYF,TGTGCCAGCAGTGGGCTTGGTTGGGTGGGGGAGGGCACAGATACGCAGTATTTT
TRBV5-1,TRBJ1-6,NA,NA,CASSLESLYNSPLHF,TGCGCCAGCAGCTTGGAATCCTTATATAATTCACCCCTCCACTTT
TRBV7-2,TRBJ2-4,TRBD2,NA,CASSLGWLAGELAKNIQYF,TGTGCCAGCAGCTTAGGGTGGCTAGCGGGGGAGTTAGCCAAAAACATTCAGTACTTC
TRBV2,TRBJ1-4,TRBD1,NA,CASAGQLNEKLFF,TGTGCCAGCGCGGGACAGCTTAATGAAAAACTGTTTTTT
TRBV28,TRBJ2-1,NA,NA,CAGRGRTAYNEQFF,TGTGCCGGACGGGGTCGAACCGCCTACAATGAGCAGTTCTTC
TRBV18,TRBJ2-4,NA,NA,CASSPPEESEDIQYF,TGTGCCAGCTCACCCCCGGAGGAATCCGAAGACATTCAGTACTTC
TRBV5-8,TRBJ1-3,NA,NA,CASSLVVGVETAGNTIYF,TGTGCCAGCAGCTTGGTTGTTGGTGTGGAGACAGCTGGAAACACCATATATTTT
TRBV27,TRBJ2-7,TRBD2,NA,CASWGGSGEQYF,TGTGCCAGCTGGGGGGGATCGGGCGAGCAGTACTTC
TRBV5-4,TRBJ2-1,TRBD1,NA,CASSGQGSGSSYNEQFF,TGTGCCAGCAGCGGACAGGGTTCTGGGAGCTCCTACAATGAGCAGTTCTTC
TRBV6-5,TRBJ1-6,TRBD1,NA,CASSSQGASPLHF,TGTGCCAGCAGTAGCCAGGGGGCCTCACCCCTCCACTTT
TRBV27,TRBJ2-7,NA,few,CASSLLGTREQYF,TGTGCCAGCAGTTTATTAGGGACACGGGAGCAGTACTTC
TRBV24-1,TRBJ2-1,TRBD2,NA,CATSATSGEEEQFF,TGTGCCACCAGTGCGACTAGCGGGGAGGAAGAGCAGTTCTTC
TRBV2,TRBJ2-3,TRBD2,NA,CASSETSAGFVHTDTQYF,TGTGCCAGCAGTGAAACTAGCGCGGGGTTTGTTCACACAGATACGCAGTATTTT
TRBV3-1/TRBV3-2,TRBJ2-3,TRBD2,NA,CASSRRGAELSTDTQYF,TGTGCCAGCAGCCGGCGGGGGGCCGAACTTAGCACAGATACGCAGTATTTT
TRBV2,TRBJ2-5,NA,NA,CASRGWGRADQETQYF,TGTGCCAGCAGGGGCTGGGGCAGGGCGGACCAAGAGACCCAGTACTTC
TRBV28,TRBJ2-7,TRBD2,NA,CASSLSLAGRGGLYEQYF,TGTGCCAGCAGTTTATCCCTCGCGGGACGGGGGGGGTTATACGAGCAGTACTTC
TRBV9,TRBJ2-1,TRBD2,NA,CASSPLPLAGGGDEQFF,TGTGCCAGCAGCCCCCTCCCACTAGCGGGGGGTGGGGATGAGCAGTTCTTC
TRBV19,TRBJ2-6,NA,NA,CASSRGDGRSGANVLTF,TGTGCCAGTAGTAGAGGTGACGGCCGCTCTGGGGCCAACGTCCTGACTTTC
TRBV20-1,TRBJ1-1,NA,NA,CSASHLGAMRLYTEAFF,TGCAGTGCTAGTCACTTGGGGGCCATGCGGCTGTACACTGAAGCTTTCTTT
TRBV3-1/TRBV3-2,TRBJ2-7,NA,NA,CASSQDLQSYEQYF,TGTGCCAGCAGCCAAGATCTACAGTCCTACGAGCAGTACTTC
TRBV19,TRBJ1-5,NA,NA,CASSSGGVRQPQHF,TGTGCCAGTAGTTCCGGGGGGGTACGTCAGCCCCAGCATTTT
TRBV5-1,TRBJ1-6,TRBD1,NA,CASSEGQGGSPLHF,TGCGCCAGCAGCGAGGGACAGGGCGGCTCACCCCTCCACTTT
TRBV5-6,TRBJ1-6,NA,NA,CASSYGGHNSPLHF,TGTGCCAGCAGCTACGGGGGACATAATTCACCCCTCCACTTT
TRBV6-1,TRBJ1-5,NA,NA,CASSESGTLSNQPQHF,TGTGCCAGCAGTGAGTCCGGGACTCTAAGCAATCAGCCCCAGCATTTT
TRBV27,TRBJ2-7,NA,NA,CASNSAGQSEQYF,TGTGCCAGCAACTCGGCGGGGCAGAGCGAGCAGTACTTC
TRBV7-6,TRBJ2-5,NA,NA,CASSLGGTLETQYF,TGTGCCAGCAGCTTAGGGGGGACATTAGAGACCCAGTACTTC
TRBV27,TRBJ1-2,NA,NA,CASSLRARGDYGYTF,TGTGCCAGCAGTTTAAGGGCCCGGGGGGACTATGGCTACACCTTC
TRBV19,TRBJ1-6,TRBD1,NA,CASSIIQGESPLHF,TGTGCCAGTAGTATTATCCAGGGGGAGTCACCCCTCCACTTT
TRBV5-1,TRBJ1-1,TRBD1,NA,CASSLVGQGAVSTEAFF,TGCGCCAGCAGCTTGGTGGGACAGGGGGCGGTAAGCACTGAAGCTTTCTTT
TRBV5-4,TRBJ2-2,TRBD1,NA,CASSRTGTGGRGGELFF,TGTGCCAGCAGCCGGACCGGGACAGGGGGCAGGGGCGGGGAGCTGTTTTTT
TRBV5-1,TRBJ1-1,TRBD1,NA,CASSVYRQGAGTEAFF,TGCGCCAGCAGCGTATACCGACAGGGGGCCGGCACTGAAGCTTTCTTT
TRBV7-3,TRBJ2-5,TRBD1,NA,CASSPGTGLETQYF,TGTGCCAGCAGCCCCGGGACAGGGCTAGAGACCCAGTACTTC
TRBV6-5,TRBJ2-7,NA,NA,CASRDPTGSREQYF,TGTGCCAGCAGGGACCCAACAGGGTCTCGCGAGCAGTACTTC
TRBV30,TRBJ2-1,TRBD2,NA,CAWSRTSGGNNEQFF,TGTGCCTGGAGTCGGACTAGCGGGGGGAATAATGAGCAGTTCTTC
TRBV19,TRBJ2-3,TRBD2,NA,CASSVGLAGGGTDTQYF,TGTGCCAGTAGTGTCGGACTAGCGGGGGGCGGGACAGATACGCAGTATTTT
TRBV28,TRBJ1-1,TRBD1,few,CASSPSGSRGLSAFF,TGTGCCAGCAGTCCCTCGGGGAGCAGGGGGCTTTCAGCTTTCTTT
TRBV28,TRBJ1-4,NA,NA,CASRTSLNEKLFF,TGTGCCAGCCGAACCTCACTAAATGAAAAACTGTTTTTT
TRBV5-8,TRBJ2-5,TRBD1,NA,CASSGLDRAIETQYF,TGTGCCAGCAGCGGGTTGGACAGGGCAATAGAGACCCAGTACTTC
TRBV3-1/TRBV3-2,TRBJ1-2,NA,NA,CASSQAPRRWSNYGYTF,TGTGCCAGCAGCCAAGCTCCGAGACGGTGGAGTAACTATGGCTACACCTTC
TRBV4-1,TRBJ2-2,TRBD1,NA,CASSHVDRALGTGELFF,TGCGCCAGCAGCCATGTCGACAGGGCCTTAGGGACCGGGGAGCTGTTTTTT
TRBV11-3,TRBJ2-7,TRBD1,once,CASSLGRGREQYF,TGTGCCAGCAGCTTAGGCAGGGGGAGAGAGCAGTACTTC
TRBV7-9,TRBJ2-7,TRBD1,NA,CASRGRTGGPTGEQYF,TGTGCCAGCAGGGGAAGGACAGGGGGCCCAACGGGTGAGCAGTACTTC
TRBV3-1/TRBV3-2,TRBJ2-7,NA,NA,CASSQPESTARPYEQYF,TGTGCCAGCAGCCAGCCGGAATCGACAGCACGACCCTACGAGCAGTACTTC
TRBV12-5,TRBJ2-3,NA,NA,CASEPQGWRRTTQYF,TGTGCTAGTGAACCTCAGGGGTGGCGTAGAACTACGCAGTATTTT
TRBV19,TRBJ1-5,TRBD1,NA,CASSPATGLTNQPQHF,TGTGCCAGTAGTCCGGCGACAGGGCTGACCAATCAGCCCCAGCATTTT
TRBV30,TRBJ1-2,NA,NA,CAWSPQQGGVGGYTF,TGTGCCTGGAGCCCCCAGCAGGGCGGGGTTGGGGGCTACACCTTC
TRBV7-3,TRBJ2-1,TRBD2,NA,CASSLKKAGGSNEQFF,TGTGCCAGCAGCTTAAAGAAAGCGGGGGGCTCTAATGAGCAGTTCTTC
TRBV2,TRBJ1-3,NA,NA,CASSFTDSPLLSGNTIYF,TGTGCCAGCAGTTTTACCGACTCCCCGCTATTATCTGGAAACACCATATATTTT
TRBV10-2,TRBJ2-2,TRBD2,NA,CASSLPSGGATGELFF,TGCGCCAGCAGCCTGCCTAGCGGGGGGGCCACCGGGGAGCTGTTTTTT
TRBV27,TRBJ1-5,TRBD1,few,CASSSTGLPQHF,TGTGCCAGCAGTTCGACAGGGCTGCCCCAGCATTTT
TRBV6-5,TRBJ2-7,TRBD2,NA,CASRATSGGAGEQYF,TGTGCCAGCAGGGCAACTAGCGGGGGGGCCGGGGAGCAGTACTTC
TRBV27,TRBJ1-6,NA,many,CASSSGHVSPLHF,TGTGCCAGCAGTTCCGGACACGTTTCACCCCTCCACTTT
TRBV6-6,TRBJ2-1,NA,NA,CASTGSSYNEQFF,TGTGCCAGCACGGGGAGCTCCTACAATGAGCAGTTCTTC
TRBV5-1,TRBJ2-1,NA,NA,CASSLESGGNEQFF,TGCGCCAGCAGCTTGGAAAGCGGCGGCAATGAGCAGTTCTTC